The 19 T cell receptor beta chains below come from one sample, sequenced in a study of shared T cell receptors in the human thymus (dated by TCRdb to about 2021). The library was made by the immunoSEQ multiplex PCR assay. The table comes from immuneACCESS by way of TCRdb, which keeps in-frame sequences with V and J called. Part of the clones is missing from these tables; in studies checked, under half for an unresolved V gene and the rest for unknown reasons. The sample profile shows hundreds of thousands of clones; around three quarters of them were found once. The ten largest make up around 0.012% of the sample. In addition, the sample was reused for a study of human thymus T cells.

Sequencing was carried out using thymocytes. These TCRs come from a boy under three years old with a congenital heart defect. Donor details come from another sample of the same person, matched by shared clones.

This rearrangement joins TRBV9 to TRBJ2-5; 7 bases agree with TRBD1. Germline loops: CDR1 SGDLS, CDR2 YYNGEE. Losses at the gene ends were 4 bases for V and 2 bases for J; bases not matched to a gene: 11. The CDR3 covers 16 residues. CDR3 nucleotides: TGTGCCAGCAGCCTCAACGTAGTGACAGGGCAAGAGACCCAGTACTTC. It yields the protein CASSLNVVTGQETQYF.

In its sample, this clone was seen once. The chain uses TRBV13 and TRBJ1-2; D is undetermined. V was clipped by 5 bases and J by 4 bases, with 14 bases between them. Germline V gene sequence: CDR1 PRHDT, CDR2 FYEKMQ (reference sequence). This CDR3 is 14 amino acids long. The DNA of the CDR3 is TGTGCCAGCAGCCCCCGCCCCCTATTCTATGGCTACACCTTC. Translating it yields CASSPRPLFYGYTF.

The chain has TRBV30 and TRBJ2-1, with 8 bases matching TRBD1. The V segment lost 2 bases and the J segment 6 bases; nucleotides outside the gene matches: 12. From germline, CDR1 is GTSNPN and CDR2 SVGIG (reference sequence). CDR3 length: 16 residues. This CDR3 is CAWSKGSQGAVNEQFF. The CDR3 coding sequence is TGTGCCTGGAGTAAAGGAAGCCAGGGGGCGGTCAATGAGCAGTTCTTC.

The chain carries TRBV14 and TRBJ2-3; 9 bases match TRBD1. J was trimmed by 2 bases and V by 2 bases; bases with no gene match: 17. Germline-derived CDR1 and CDR2 are SGHDN and FVKESK. The CDR3 has 20 amino acids. The CDR3: CASSQKIGRMDRGSTDTQYF. DNA of the CDR3: TGTGCCAGCAGCCAAAAAATAGGCAGAATGGACAGGGGATCCACAGATACGCAGTATTTT.

The chain carries TRBV27 and TRBJ2-1; 9 nucleotides line up with TRBD2. The CDR3 runs 16 residues. V shed 10 bases and J 0 bases; nucleotides not matched to a gene: 10. The V gene's germline CDR1 is MNHEY and CDR2 SMNVEV (reference sequence). CDR3 protein: CATSPAGGPSYNEQFF. As DNA, the CDR3 is TGTGCCACCTCCCCGGCGGGAGGGCCCTCCTACAATGAGCAGTTCTTC.

V and J are TRBV4-1 and TRBJ2-3; 8 bases agree with TRBD2. Germline V lookup: CDR1 MGHRA, CDR2 YSYEKL. The J segment lost 3 bases and the V segment lost 0 bases, leaving 14 bases of the junction unmatched. The CDR3 spans 19 residues. CDR3 loop: CASSQDPGPTAGGTDTQYF. The CDR3 region has the DNA TGCGCCAGCAGCCAAGATCCGGGCCCGACGGCGGGAGGAACAGATACGCAGTATTTT.

This chain joins TRBV6-1 and TRBJ2-5; D may be TRBD1 (7 bases). The CDR3 length is 18 residues. Trimming cost V 4 bases and J 5 bases, with 26 bases left between them. CDR1 and CDR2 from the germline V gene are MNHNS and SASEGT. The CDR3 loop reads CASSGRGVRILIRETQYF. Here the CDR3 DNA reads TGTGCCAGCAGTGGCAGGGGGGTAAGGATTCTGATTCGGGAGACCCAGTACTTC.

Only one count was recorded for this clone. CDR3: CASKESPGQSKTEAFF. In DNA form, the CDR3 reads TGTGCCAGCAAGGAAAGCCCAGGACAGAGTAAGACTGAAGCTTTCTTT. The genes are TRBV6-4 and TRBJ1-1; D is perhaps TRBD1 (6 bases). Germline loops: CDR1 MRHNA, CDR2 SNTAGT. Trimming pared 7 bases from V and 5 bases from J, leaving 23 bases between. The CDR3 loop spans 16 amino acids.

The chain is built from TRBV11-3 and TRBJ1-1; weak D call: TRBD1 (5 bases). The CDR3 has 15 amino acids. Per germline, CDR1 SGHNT and CDR2 YENEEA. V gave up 1 base and J gave up 5 bases, with 14 bases separating them. The CDR3 loop reads CASSLAAGGGTEAFF. The CDR3 DNA reads TGTGCCAGCAGCTTAGCAGCCGGGGGGGGGACTGAAGCTTTCTTT.

The rearrangement uses TRBV11-3 and TRBJ2-7; 9 nucleotides match TRBD2. The CDR3 contains 16 residues. With V trimmed by 5 bases and J by 7 bases, 15 bases remained unmatched. Germline-derived CDR1 and CDR2 are SGHNT and YENEEA. This CDR3 reads CASSPKRPSGIREQYF. The CDR3 bases are TGTGCCAGCAGCCCCAAGCGGCCTAGCGGGATCAGGGAGCAGTACTTC.

The genes are TRBV7-2 and TRBJ1-2; D is perhaps TRBD1 (6 bases). V was shortened by 0 bases and J by 7 bases, with 18 bases between the two germline ends. The CDR3 contains 16 residues. CDR1 and CDR2 (germline): SGHTA, FQGNSA. CDR3 region: CASSLAFEQGVGGYTF. DNA of the CDR3: TGTGCCAGCAGCTTAGCGTTTGAACAGGGAGTCGGTGGCTACACCTTC.

The chain joins TRBV14 to TRBJ2-7, with a possible D match to TRBD2 (6 bases). Trimming stripped 6 bases from V and 3 bases from J, with 12 bases between. This CDR3 is built from 13 residues. The germline V gene has CDR1 SGHDN and CDR2 FVKESK. The CDR3 is CASRRDSHYEQYF. The CDR3 coding sequence is TGTGCCAGCAGACGGGACTCCCACTACGAGCAGTACTTC.

The chain recombines TRBV19 with TRBJ1-4; no clear D gene. The V gene's germline CDR1 is LNHDA and CDR2 SQIVND (reference sequence). CDR3 length equals 12 residues. The V end lost 1 base, the J end lost 8 bases, and 5 bases lay between the germline ends. The CDR3 loop is CASSIGGEKLFF. DNA of the CDR3: TGTGCCAGTAGTATAGGCGGGGAAAAACTGTTTTTT. The whole variable domain, remainder taken from reference TRBV19 and TRBJ1-4, is DGGITQSPKYLFRKEGQNVTLSCEQNLNHDAMYWYRQDPGQGLRLIYYSQIVNDFQKGDIAEGYSVSREKKESFPLTVTSAQKNPTAFYLCASSIGGEKLFFGSGTQLSVL.

CDR3 bases: TGTGCCAGCAGTGATGGACTAGCGGGAGGGAACACCGGGGAGCTGTTTTTT. It translates to CASSDGLAGGNTGELFF. The chain employs TRBV2 and TRBJ2-2, with 14 bases fitting TRBD2. Looked up from germline, CDR1 is SNHLY and CDR2 is FYNNEI. Unmatched junction bases numbered 1, after V lost 3 bases and J lost 1 base. This CDR3 comprises 17 residues.

The chain couples TRBV7-8 to TRBJ1-5; D gene ambiguous. The germline V gene encodes CDR1 SGHVS and CDR2 FQNEAQ. The CDR3 spans 14 residues. Trimming stripped 0 bases from V and 5 bases from J, with 8 bases between. This CDR3 reads CASSLALTDQPQHF. Written as DNA, the CDR3 is TGTGCCAGCAGCTTAGCCTTAACAGATCAGCCCCAGCATTTT.

The chain is built from TRBV6-5 and TRBJ2-7, with TRBD1 identical over 8 bases. The CDR3 has 15 amino acids. The V segment lost 4 bases and the J segment 5 bases; nucleotides outside the gene matches: 10. Germline V gene lookup returns CDR1 MNHEY and CDR2 SVGAGI. The CDR3 reads CASSFRDRRVNEQYF. The CDR3, as DNA: TGTGCCAGCAGTTTCCGGGACAGGCGGGTAAACGAGCAGTACTTC.

The V call is TRBV2, the J call TRBJ2-5; 9 bases align to TRBD2. V trimming: 5 bases; J trimming: 5 bases; junction bases outside the gene matches: 6. CDR1 and CDR2 from the germline V gene are SNHLY and FYNNEI. This CDR3 region has 14 residues. The DNA of the CDR3 is TGTGCCAGCAGTCGCGGACTAGCGATCGAGACCCAGTACTTC. Translating it yields CASSRGLAIETQYF.

The gene calls are TRBV19 and TRBJ1-4, with D unclear. V shed 5 bases and J shed 4 bases, with 14 bases lying between them. The germline CDR1 and CDR2 sequences are LNHDA and SQIVND (reference sequence). The CDR3 has 15 residues. The CDR3 sequence is CASSFSPTGNEKLFF. CDR3 DNA sequence: TGTGCCAGTAGTTTCTCCCCGACGGGTAATGAAAAACTGTTTTTT. The variable domain in full, completed from reference TRBV19 and TRBJ1-4, reads DGGITQSPKYLFRKEGQNVTLSCEQNLNHDAMYWYRQDPGQGLRLIYYSQIVNDFQKGDIAEGYSVSREKKESFPLTVTSAQKNPTAFYLCASSFSPTGNEKLFFGSGTQLSVL.

This clone showed up just once. The rearrangement joins TRBV4-1 to TRBJ2-5; the D is unclear. Trimming removed 6 bases from V and 5 bases from J, with 19 bases in between. Germline CDR1 MGHRA, CDR2 YSYEKL. The CDR3 runs to 15 residues. The CDR3 nucleotides read TGCGCCAGCAGTGACCGGCCCCAGGTGTGGGAGACCCAGTACTTC. Translation gives CASSDRPQVWETQYF.